This T cell receptor (beta chain) was recovered during a study of shared clonotypes between healthy human individuals. The wider study: Researchers assigned three CD4 naive, three CD4 memory, two CD8 naive and one CD8 memory plate to each donor.

The CDR3 runs 14 residues. Trimming shortened V by 0 bases and J by 4 bases, and 10 bases separated the two germline ends. Germline loops: CDR1 SGDLS, CDR2 YYNGEE. At a deep level, the assay was run. In the source study's methods: Filtering differed since immunoSEQ provided only junctions, with no quality scores. Measured with immunoSEQ multiplex PCR; TCRdb has only the in-frame clones, and not every one. V and J calls and clone size are those listed in that table; D and trimming were worked out from the DNA. The sample lists about 2 million clones; approximately 95% were seen once. The chain uses TRBV9 and TRBJ1-2; D perhaps matches TRBD1 (6 bases). The sequencing sample was made of naive CD4+ T cells sorted from blood. This sample's subset: CD45RA+ positively selected. The clonotype comes from a young man in good health. The chain's CDR3 is CASSVETGTYGYTF. For the CDR3, the DNA is TGTGCCAGCAGCGTAGAAACAGGGACCTATGGCTACACCTTC.